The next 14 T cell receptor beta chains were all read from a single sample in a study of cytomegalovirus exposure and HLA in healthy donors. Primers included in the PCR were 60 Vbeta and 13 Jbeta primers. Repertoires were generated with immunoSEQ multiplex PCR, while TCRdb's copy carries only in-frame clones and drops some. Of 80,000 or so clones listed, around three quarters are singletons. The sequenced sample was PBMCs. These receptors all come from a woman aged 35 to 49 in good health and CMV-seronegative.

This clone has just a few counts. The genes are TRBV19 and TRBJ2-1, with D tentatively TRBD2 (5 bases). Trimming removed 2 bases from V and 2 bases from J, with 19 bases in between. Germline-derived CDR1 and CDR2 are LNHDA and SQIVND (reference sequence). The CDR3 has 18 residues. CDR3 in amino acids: CASSIRGSAAGPYNEQFF. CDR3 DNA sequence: TGTGCCAGTAGTATAAGAGGGTCTGCTGCTGGCCCCTACAATGAGCAGTTCTTC.

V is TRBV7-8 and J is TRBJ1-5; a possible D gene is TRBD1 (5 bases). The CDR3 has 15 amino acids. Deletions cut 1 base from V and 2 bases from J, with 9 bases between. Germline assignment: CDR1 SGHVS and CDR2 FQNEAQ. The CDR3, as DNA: TGTGCCAGCAGCTTAGATGTCAGGGGCAATCAGCCCCAGCATTTT. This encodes CASSLDVRGNQPQHF.

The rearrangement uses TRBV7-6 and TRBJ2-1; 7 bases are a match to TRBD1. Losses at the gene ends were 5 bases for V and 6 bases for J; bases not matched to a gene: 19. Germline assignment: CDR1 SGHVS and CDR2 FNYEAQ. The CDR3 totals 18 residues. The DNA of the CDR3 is TGTGCCAGCAGCCCTCTCCCCACCCACCAACCAGGGGGCAATGAGCAGTTCTTC. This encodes CASSPLPTHQPGGNEQFF.

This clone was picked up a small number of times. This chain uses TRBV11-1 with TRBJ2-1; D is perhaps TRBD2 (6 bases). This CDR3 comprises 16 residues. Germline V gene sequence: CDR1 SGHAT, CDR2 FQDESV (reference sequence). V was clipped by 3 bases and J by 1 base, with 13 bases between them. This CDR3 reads CASSFNSGGSYNEQFF. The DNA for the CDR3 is TGTGCCAGCAGCTTTAATAGCGGCGGTTCCTACAATGAGCAGTTCTTC.

CDR3 residues: CSAPKSYEQYF. CDR3 bases: TGCAGTGCTCCTAAATCCTACGAGCAGTACTTC. This rearrangement joins TRBV20-1 to TRBJ2-7; D is uncertain. The germline V gene encodes CDR1 DFQATT and CDR2 SNEGSKA (reference sequence). V lost 5 bases and J 1 base, leaving 6 bases between the germline ends. The CDR3 contains 11 residues.

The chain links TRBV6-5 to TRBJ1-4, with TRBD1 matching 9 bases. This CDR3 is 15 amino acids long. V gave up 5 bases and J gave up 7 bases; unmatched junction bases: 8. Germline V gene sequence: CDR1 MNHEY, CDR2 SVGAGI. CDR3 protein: CASSRDRELSEKLFF. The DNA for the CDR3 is TGTGCCAGCAGTAGGGACAGGGAATTAAGTGAAAAACTGTTTTTT.

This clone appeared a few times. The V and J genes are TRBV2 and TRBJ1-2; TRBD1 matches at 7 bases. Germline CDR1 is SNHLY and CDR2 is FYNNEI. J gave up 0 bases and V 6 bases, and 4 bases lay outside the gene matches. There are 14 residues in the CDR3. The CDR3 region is CASRWTGSNYGYTF. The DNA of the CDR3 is TGTGCCAGCAGATGGACAGGATCTAACTATGGCTACACCTTC.

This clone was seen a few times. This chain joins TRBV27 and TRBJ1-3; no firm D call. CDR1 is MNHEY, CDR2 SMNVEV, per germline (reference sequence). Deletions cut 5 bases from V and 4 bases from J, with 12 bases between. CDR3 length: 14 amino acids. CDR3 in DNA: TGTGCCAGCAGTCGAAGCCCTCCCGGAAACACCATATATTTT. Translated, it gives CASSRSPPGNTIYF.

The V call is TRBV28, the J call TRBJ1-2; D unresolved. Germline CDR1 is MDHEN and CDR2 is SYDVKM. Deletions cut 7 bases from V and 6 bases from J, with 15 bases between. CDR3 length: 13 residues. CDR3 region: CASTKAGINGYTF. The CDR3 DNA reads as TGTGCCAGCACGAAGGCAGGAATCAATGGCTACACCTTC.

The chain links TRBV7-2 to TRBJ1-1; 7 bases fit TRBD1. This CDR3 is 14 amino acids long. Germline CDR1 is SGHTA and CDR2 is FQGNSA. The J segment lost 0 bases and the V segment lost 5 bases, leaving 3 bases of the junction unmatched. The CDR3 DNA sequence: TGTGCCAGCAGCATGGGACAGTTGAACACTGAAGCTTTCTTT. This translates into CASSMGQLNTEAFF.

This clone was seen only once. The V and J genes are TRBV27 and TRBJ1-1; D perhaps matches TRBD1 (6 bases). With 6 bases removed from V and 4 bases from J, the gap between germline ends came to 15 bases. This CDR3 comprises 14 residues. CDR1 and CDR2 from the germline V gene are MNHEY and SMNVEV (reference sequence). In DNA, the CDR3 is TGTGCCAGCAGCCCCCAGGGGTGGGGCACTGAAGCTTTCTTT. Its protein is CASSPQGWGTEAFF.

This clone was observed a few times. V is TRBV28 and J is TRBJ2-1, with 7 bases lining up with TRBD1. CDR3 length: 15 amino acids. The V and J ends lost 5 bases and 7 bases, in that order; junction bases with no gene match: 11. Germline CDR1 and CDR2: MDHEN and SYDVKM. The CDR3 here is CASSIGGEGWNEQFF. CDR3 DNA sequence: TGTGCCAGCAGTATAGGGGGCGAAGGGTGGAATGAGCAGTTCTTC.

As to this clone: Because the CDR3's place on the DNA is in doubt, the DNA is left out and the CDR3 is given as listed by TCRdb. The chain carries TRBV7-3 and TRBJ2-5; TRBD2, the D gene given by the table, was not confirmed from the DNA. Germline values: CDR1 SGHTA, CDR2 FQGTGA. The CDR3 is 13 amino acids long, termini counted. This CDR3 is CASSFGEGETQYF.

The CDR3: CASSPGQSDNSPLHF. The DNA of the CDR3 is TGTGCCAGCAGTCCAGGACAGAGCGATAATTCACCCCTCCACTTT. The chain employs TRBV25-1 and TRBJ1-6, with D perhaps matching TRBD1 (6 bases). With 5 bases removed from V and 5 bases from J, the gap between germline ends came to 13 bases. The CDR3 contains 15 residues. Germline V gene data show CDR1 as MGHDK and CDR2 as SYGVNS.